This TCR beta chain was captured by sequencing in a study of T cell changes during pregnancy in multiple sclerosis. The data were produced by immunoSEQ multiplex PCR, yet TCRdb's version contains in-frame clones alone and is incomplete. The data contain tens of thousands of clones, about 90% of them singletons. V was cut by 5 bases and J by 2 bases, with 28 bases left in between. Germline V gene lookup returns CDR1 LNHDA and CDR2 SQIVND (reference sequence). CDR3 length: 19 residues. The TCR comes from a female donor in good health, enrolled as a control in a pregnancy study. This specimen consisted of peripheral blood, obtained in the second trimester of pregnancy. The chain has TRBV19 and TRBJ2-7, with D uncertain. CDR3 nucleotides: TGTGCCAGTAGTCCCGACACCCCGAACAGAAGACCCTCACCCTACGAGCAGTACTTC. Encoded protein: CASSPDTPNRRPSPYEQYF.